This T cell receptor beta chain was sequenced for a study of T-cell memory formation after mild COVID-19. A single record per CDR3 protein comes from TCRdb applying MiXCR to the 5' RACE reads. The repertoire holds 350,000 to 450,000 distinct CDR3 sequences, with around 18% as singletons. This clonotype showed up many times. V shed 2 bases and J shed 3 bases, with 7 bases lying between them. CDR3 length equals 13 residues. CDR1 is SGHVS, CDR2 FNYEAQ, per germline. This TCR derives from an adult woman who had mild COVID-19 (a few samples of this study predate the infection). Cell type and time point are not known. V gene TRBV7-6 combines with J gene TRBJ1-1; D gene uncertain. Sequenced input: PBMCs or a T cell subset sorted from them (not recorded which). Written as DNA, the CDR3 is TGTGCCAGCAGCTTAAGGATCGACACTGAAGCTTTCTTT. This sequence encodes CASSLRIDTEAFF.